The 23 T cell receptor beta chains below were found in one sample sequenced in a study of blood T cell repertoires in COVID-19. Data came from immunoSEQ multiplex PCR; TCRdb stores just in-frame clones and leaves some out. The data hold about 200,000 clones, with about 91% observed a single time. The sample consisted of peripheral blood. These receptors came from a man aged 30 to 45 with acute or convalescent COVID-19.

This sequence joins TRBV3-1 (or the pseudogene TRBV3-2) and TRBJ2-1, with 12 bases identical to TRBD2. V shed 1 base, J shed 5 bases, and the junction held 9 bases outside the gene matches. This CDR3 contains 18 residues. Germline V gives CDR1 LGHDT, CDR2 YNNKEL (reference sequence). The CDR3 region is CASSQAPGLAGGDNEQFF. DNA of the CDR3: TGTGCCAGCAGCCAAGCGCCGGGACTAGCGGGCGGCGACAATGAGCAGTTCTTC.

The chain links TRBV18 to TRBJ1-1; 11 bases line up with TRBD1. Germline CDR1 reads KGHSH; CDR2 reads LQKENI. The J segment lost 4 bases and the V segment lost 5 bases, leaving 3 bases of the junction unmatched. The CDR3 runs to 14 residues. In DNA form, the CDR3 reads TGTGCCAGCTCATGGGACAGGGGGAGCACTGAAGCTTTCTTT. Translation: CASSWDRGSTEAFF.

This chain joins TRBV6-5 and TRBJ1-5, with D unclear. The CDR3 has 12 residues. Germline V gene lookup returns CDR1 MNHEY and CDR2 SVGAGI. Deletions cut 7 bases from V and 5 bases from J, with 9 bases between. The CDR3 spells CASNHGDQPQHF. CDR3 DNA: TGTGCCAGCAACCATGGAGATCAGCCCCAGCATTTT.

In this sample, this clone turned up once. The genes are TRBV6-5 and TRBJ1-1, with TRBD1 identical over 9 bases. V lost 2 bases and J lost 1; bases outside the gene matches: 5. Germline V gene sequence: CDR1 MNHEY, CDR2 SVGAGI. The length of the CDR3 is 16 residues. CDR3 nucleotide sequence: TGTGCCAGCAGTTACCATAGGACAGGGGAGAACACTGAAGCTTTCTTT. Translating it yields CASSYHRTGENTEAFF.

This chain links TRBV5-1 with TRBJ1-2; 7 bases match TRBD1. CDR3 size: 15 residues. With 3 bases clipped from V and 6 bases from J, the junction kept 11 bases outside the gene matches. Germline V gene sequence: CDR1 SGHRS, CDR2 YFSETQ. CDR3 coding DNA: TGCGCCAGCAGCTCAGAGGGGGCGCGATTGGATGGCTACACCTTC. Its translation is CASSSEGARLDGYTF.

This clone was seen only a few times. The rearrangement links TRBV5-4 to TRBJ2-3; the D is unclear. Germline V lookup: CDR1 SGHNT, CDR2 YYREEE (reference sequence). V gave up 3 bases and J gave up 2 bases, with 4 bases separating them. The CDR3 runs to 12 residues. DNA of the CDR3: TGTGCCAGCAGCTCTAACACAGATACGCAGTATTTT. Protein sequence: CASSSNTDTQYF. The whole variable domain, filled in from reference TRBV5-4 and TRBJ2-3, reads ETGVTQSPTHLIKTRGQQVTLRCSSQSGHNTVSWYQQALGQGPQFIFQYYREEENGRGNFPPRFSGLQFPNYSSELNVNALELDDSALYLCASSSNTDTQYFGPGTRLTVL.

The chain is built from TRBV5-6 and TRBJ1-5; D gene ambiguous. Per the germline V gene, CDR1 is SGHDT and CDR2 is YYEEEE. This CDR3 has 15 amino acids. Trimming took off 2 bases at V and 3 bases at J, with 12 bases between the two ends. The CDR3 DNA reads TGTGCCAGCAGCTTAGGCGGAATAATCAATCAGCCCCAGCATTTT. It translates to CASSLGGIINQPQHF. Variable domain in full (rest from reference TRBV5-6 and TRBJ1-5): DAGVTQSPTHLIKTRGQQVTLRCSPKSGHDTVSWYQQALGQGPQFIFQYYEEEERQRGNFPDRFSGHQFPNYSSELNVNALLLGDSALYLCASSLGGIINQPQHFGDGTRLSIL.

This sequence joins TRBV19 and TRBJ2-1, with D hard to call. The germline V gene has CDR1 LNHDA and CDR2 SQIVND (reference sequence). This CDR3 has 17 residues. Trimming pared 5 bases from V and 0 bases from J, leaving 17 bases between. CDR3: CASSPLVRPYSYNEQFF. As DNA, the CDR3 is TGTGCCAGTAGTCCGTTGGTGAGGCCCTACTCCTACAATGAGCAGTTCTTC.

The rearrangement uses TRBV2 and TRBJ1-4; a weak D match, TRBD1 (6 bases). The germline gives CDR1 SNHLY, CDR2 FYNNEI. The length of the CDR3 is 14 residues. Trimming cost V 7 bases and J 5 bases, with 14 bases left between them. The DNA for the CDR3 is TGTGCCAGCAATCACAGGGTTAGGAATGAAAAACTGTTTTTT. It encodes CASNHRVRNEKLFF.

The chain carries TRBV2 and TRBJ2-7, with 8 bases fitting TRBD1. This CDR3 is 12 amino acids long. Per germline, CDR1 SNHLY and CDR2 FYNNEI. The V and J ends lost 10 bases and 4 bases, in that order; junction bases with no gene match: 6. For the CDR3, the DNA is TGTGCCACGAGGGACAGGCTTTACGAGCAGTACTTC. It specifies CATRDRLYEQYF.

The V gene is TRBV10-1, the J gene TRBJ2-3; possible D gene TRBD1, 6 bases. This CDR3 region has 15 residues. V lost 6 bases, J lost 2 bases, and 15 bases lay in between. Per germline, CDR1 WNHNN and CDR2 SYGVQD (reference sequence). The CDR3 protein is CASSPHGGITDTQYF. CDR3 coding DNA: TGCGCCAGCAGCCCCCATGGGGGCATCACAGATACGCAGTATTTT.

The rearrangement links TRBV5-1 to TRBJ1-1; 10 bases fit TRBD1. This CDR3 region has 14 residues. CDR1 is SGHRS and CDR2 is YFSETQ in the germline V gene. The trim removed 5 bases at V and 7 bases at J, leaving 8 bases unmatched. CDR3 amino acids: CASSSDGTGDEAFF. The CDR3 DNA reads TGCGCCAGCAGTTCAGACGGGACAGGGGATGAAGCTTTCTTT.

V is TRBV7-2 and J is TRBJ2-1, with 8 bases aligning to TRBD1. The V and J ends lost 5 bases and 15 bases, in that order; junction bases with no gene match: 18. This CDR3 comprises 15 residues. Germline V gene data show CDR1 as SGHTA and CDR2 as FQGNSA. DNA for the CDR3: TGTGCCAGCAGCCCTCCCGGGACAGGCTTATCGGCACGGTTCTTC. Protein product: CASSPPGTGLSARFF. The complete variable domain, with remaining parts taken from reference TRBV7-2 and TRBJ2-1, reads GAGVSQSPSNKVTEKGKDVELRCDPISGHTALYWYRQSLGQGLEFLIYFQGNSAPDKSGLPSDRFSAERTGGSVSTLTIQRTQQEDSAVYLCASSPPGTGLSARFFGPGTRLTVL.

The V and J genes are TRBV28 and TRBJ1-3, with 8 bases aligning to TRBD1. Germline CDR1 and CDR2: MDHEN and SYDVKM. This CDR3 contains 15 residues. Losses at the gene ends were 5 bases for V and 1 base for J; bases not matched to a gene: 4. The CDR3 protein is CASSPQGASGNTIYF. Here the CDR3 DNA reads TGTGCCAGCAGTCCTCAGGGGGCTTCTGGAAACACCATATATTTT. The full variable domain, with the rest looked up from reference TRBV28 and TRBJ1-3, is DVKVTQSSRYLVKRTGEKVFLECVQDMDHENMFWYRQDPGLGLRLIYFSYDVKMKEKGDIPEGYSVSREKKERFSLILESASTNQTSMYLCASSPQGASGNTIYFGEGSWLTVV.

V gene TRBV15 combines with J gene TRBJ2-2, with 7 bases lining up with TRBD1. Germline trimming cut 0 bases from V and 4 bases from J; bases unmatched to any gene: 5. The germline gives CDR1 LNHNV, CDR2 YYDKDF (reference sequence). The CDR3 is 16 residues long. In DNA form, the CDR3 reads TGTGCCACCAGCAGAGACCCAGGGGGATCCACCGGGGAGCTGTTTTTT. Its translation: CATSRDPGGSTGELFF.

The rearrangement uses TRBV11-3 and TRBJ2-7; D ambiguous. Looked up from germline, CDR1 is SGHNT and CDR2 is YENEEA. The CDR3 totals 15 residues. The ends were cut back, 2 bases at V and 3 bases at J, with 14 bases in the middle. The CDR3 region has the DNA TGTGCCAGCAGCTTAAATCCGGGTTCGGGCTACGAGCAGTACTTC. It translates to CASSLNPGSGYEQYF.

This clone occurred once. The chain uses TRBV28 and TRBJ2-3; 11 nucleotides line up with TRBD2. The junction had 7 bases not matched to a gene; V was cut back by 5 bases and J by 3 bases. This CDR3 is built from 16 residues. In germline, CDR1 is MDHEN, CDR2 SYDVKM. CDR3 in DNA: TGTGCCAGCAGTGGTAGCGGGGGGGCGGTAACAGATACGCAGTATTTT. Amino acids: CASSGSGGAVTDTQYF.

In DNA, the CDR3 is TGTGCCAGCAGTTTGAGCGGCGAAGCTGGAAACACCATATATTTT. Amino acid sequence: CASSLSGEAGNTIYF. The chain joins TRBV28 to TRBJ1-3; D uncertain. V lost 3 bases and J lost 2, with 11 bases in between. The CDR3 runs to 15 residues. Germline V gives CDR1 MDHEN, CDR2 SYDVKM. The variable domain in full, with the rest retrieved from reference TRBV28 and TRBJ1-3, is DVKVTQSSRYLVKRTGEKVFLECVQDMDHENMFWYRQDPGLGLRLIYFSYDVKMKEKGDIPEGYSVSREKKERFSLILESASTNQTSMYLCASSLSGEAGNTIYFGEGSWLTVV.

V gene TRBV23-1 combines with J gene TRBJ2-3, with D unresolved. TRBV23-1 is an ORF, and what it does is uncertain. The germline V and J ends were trimmed by 2 bases and 0 bases, with 15 bases remaining between them. The CDR3 is 17 residues long. Here the CDR3 reads CASSQRRFTPSTDTQYF. CDR3 bases: TGCGCCAGCAGTCAACGCCGTTTTACTCCTAGCACAGATACGCAGTATTTT.

The V and J genes are TRBV28 and TRBJ1-4, with 7 bases lining up with TRBD1. After removal of 5 bases from V and 6 bases from J, the junction contained 6 bases not matched to a gene. Germline-derived CDR1 and CDR2 are MDHEN and SYDVKM. The CDR3 spans 14 residues. CDR3 residues: CASSLTGLDEKLFF. The CDR3 DNA reads TGTGCCAGCAGTCTGACAGGGTTAGATGAAAAACTGTTTTTT.

V gene TRBV21-1 combines with J gene TRBJ2-2; the table names TRBD1, a call not compared with the DNA. TRBV21-1 has pseudogene status. The CDR3 runs to 16 residues. CDR3 nucleotide sequence: TGTGCCAGCAGCAAATCAGGGACAGGAATCACCGGGGAGCTGTTTTTT. Its translation: CASSKSGTGITGELFF.

The CDR3 coding sequence is TGTGCCAGCAGCTTAACCAGGAACACTAACTATGGCTACACCTTC. Encoded protein: CASSLTRNTNYGYTF. The rearrangement joins TRBV7-3 to TRBJ1-2; D is ambiguous. V lost 0 bases and J lost 0, with 8 bases in between. The V gene's germline CDR1 is SGHTA and CDR2 FQGTGA. The CDR3 spans 15 residues.

This clone appeared once. The V and J genes are TRBV7-3 and TRBJ1-1; D is perhaps TRBD1 (5 bases). Trimming removed 5 bases from V and 6 bases from J, with 13 bases in between. Looked up from germline, CDR1 is SGHTA and CDR2 is FQGTGA. The CDR3 is made up of 13 amino acids. CDR3 nucleotide sequence: TGTGCCAGCAGCGTCGGGAGGGGAGCTGAAGCTTTCTTT. Translated, it gives CASSVGRGAEAFF.